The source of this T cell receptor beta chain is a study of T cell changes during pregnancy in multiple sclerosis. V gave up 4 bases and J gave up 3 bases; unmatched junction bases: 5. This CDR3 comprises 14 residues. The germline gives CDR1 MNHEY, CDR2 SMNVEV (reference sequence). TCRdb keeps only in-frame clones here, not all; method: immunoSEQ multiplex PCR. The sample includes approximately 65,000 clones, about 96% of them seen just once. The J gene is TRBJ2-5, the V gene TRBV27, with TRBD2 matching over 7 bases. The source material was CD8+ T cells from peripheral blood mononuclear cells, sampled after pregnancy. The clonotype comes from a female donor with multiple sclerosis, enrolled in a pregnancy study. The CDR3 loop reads CASSSPSGEETQYF. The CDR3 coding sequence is TGTGCCAGCAGTTCGCCTAGCGGAGAAGAGACCCAGTACTTC.